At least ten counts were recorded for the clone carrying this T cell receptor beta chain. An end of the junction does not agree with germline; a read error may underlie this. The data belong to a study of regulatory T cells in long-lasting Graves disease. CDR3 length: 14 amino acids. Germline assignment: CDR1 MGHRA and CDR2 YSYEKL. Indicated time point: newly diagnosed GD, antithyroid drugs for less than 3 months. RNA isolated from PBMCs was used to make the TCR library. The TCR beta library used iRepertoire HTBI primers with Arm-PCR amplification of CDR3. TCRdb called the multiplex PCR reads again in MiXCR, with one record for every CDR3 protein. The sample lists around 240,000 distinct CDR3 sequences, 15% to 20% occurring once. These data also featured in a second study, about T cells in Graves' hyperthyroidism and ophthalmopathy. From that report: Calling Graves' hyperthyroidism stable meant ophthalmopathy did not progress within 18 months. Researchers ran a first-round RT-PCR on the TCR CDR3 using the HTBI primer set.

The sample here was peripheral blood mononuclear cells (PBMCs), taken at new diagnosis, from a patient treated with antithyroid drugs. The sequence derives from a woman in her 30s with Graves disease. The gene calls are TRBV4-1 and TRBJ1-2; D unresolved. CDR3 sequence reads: CASSQVRDQYGYTF. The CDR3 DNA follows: TGTGCCAGCAGCCAAGTAAGGGATCAGTATGGCTACACCTTC.